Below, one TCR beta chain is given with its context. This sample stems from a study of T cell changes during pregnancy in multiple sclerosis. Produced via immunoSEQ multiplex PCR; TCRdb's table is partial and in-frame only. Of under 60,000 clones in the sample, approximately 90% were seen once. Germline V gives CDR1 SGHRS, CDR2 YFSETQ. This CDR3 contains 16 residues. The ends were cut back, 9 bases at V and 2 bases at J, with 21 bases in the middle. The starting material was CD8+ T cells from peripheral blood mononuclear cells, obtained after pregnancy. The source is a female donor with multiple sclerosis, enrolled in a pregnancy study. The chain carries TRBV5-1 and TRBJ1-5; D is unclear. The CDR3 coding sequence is TGCGCCACTCCGCCCCCGCCGAGAGGTGGCAATCAGCCCCAGCATTTT. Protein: CATPPPPRGGNQPQHF.